This T cell receptor (beta chain) was sequenced in a study of cytomegalovirus exposure and HLA in healthy donors. Comments on this clone: Its antigen remains unidentified.

The germline V gene encodes CDR1 SNHLY and CDR2 FYNNEI. Trimming pared 6 bases from V and 2 bases from J, leaving 16 bases between. The CDR3 is made up of 15 amino acids. The study, taken as a whole, reports: Whilst most TCR sequences proved rare, a subset of public TCRs occurred across many donors. The majority of CMV-associated TCR beta chains were reported as apparently HLA-restricted in a later analysis.

The PCR ran on 60 Vbeta and 13 Jbeta primers. Repertoires were generated with immunoSEQ multiplex PCR, while TCRdb's copy carries only in-frame clones and drops some. The sample has roughly 120,000 clones, around 70% seen once. The source of this sequence is a man aged 30 to 45 in good health and CMV-seropositive. The chain has TRBV2 and TRBJ2-5, with D perhaps matching TRBD1 (6 bases). Sequencing was carried out using PBMCs. CDR3 amino acids: CASRKGRGSQETQYF. The CDR3 DNA follows: TGTGCCAGCAGAAAGGGCAGGGGATCACAAGAGACCCAGTACTTC.